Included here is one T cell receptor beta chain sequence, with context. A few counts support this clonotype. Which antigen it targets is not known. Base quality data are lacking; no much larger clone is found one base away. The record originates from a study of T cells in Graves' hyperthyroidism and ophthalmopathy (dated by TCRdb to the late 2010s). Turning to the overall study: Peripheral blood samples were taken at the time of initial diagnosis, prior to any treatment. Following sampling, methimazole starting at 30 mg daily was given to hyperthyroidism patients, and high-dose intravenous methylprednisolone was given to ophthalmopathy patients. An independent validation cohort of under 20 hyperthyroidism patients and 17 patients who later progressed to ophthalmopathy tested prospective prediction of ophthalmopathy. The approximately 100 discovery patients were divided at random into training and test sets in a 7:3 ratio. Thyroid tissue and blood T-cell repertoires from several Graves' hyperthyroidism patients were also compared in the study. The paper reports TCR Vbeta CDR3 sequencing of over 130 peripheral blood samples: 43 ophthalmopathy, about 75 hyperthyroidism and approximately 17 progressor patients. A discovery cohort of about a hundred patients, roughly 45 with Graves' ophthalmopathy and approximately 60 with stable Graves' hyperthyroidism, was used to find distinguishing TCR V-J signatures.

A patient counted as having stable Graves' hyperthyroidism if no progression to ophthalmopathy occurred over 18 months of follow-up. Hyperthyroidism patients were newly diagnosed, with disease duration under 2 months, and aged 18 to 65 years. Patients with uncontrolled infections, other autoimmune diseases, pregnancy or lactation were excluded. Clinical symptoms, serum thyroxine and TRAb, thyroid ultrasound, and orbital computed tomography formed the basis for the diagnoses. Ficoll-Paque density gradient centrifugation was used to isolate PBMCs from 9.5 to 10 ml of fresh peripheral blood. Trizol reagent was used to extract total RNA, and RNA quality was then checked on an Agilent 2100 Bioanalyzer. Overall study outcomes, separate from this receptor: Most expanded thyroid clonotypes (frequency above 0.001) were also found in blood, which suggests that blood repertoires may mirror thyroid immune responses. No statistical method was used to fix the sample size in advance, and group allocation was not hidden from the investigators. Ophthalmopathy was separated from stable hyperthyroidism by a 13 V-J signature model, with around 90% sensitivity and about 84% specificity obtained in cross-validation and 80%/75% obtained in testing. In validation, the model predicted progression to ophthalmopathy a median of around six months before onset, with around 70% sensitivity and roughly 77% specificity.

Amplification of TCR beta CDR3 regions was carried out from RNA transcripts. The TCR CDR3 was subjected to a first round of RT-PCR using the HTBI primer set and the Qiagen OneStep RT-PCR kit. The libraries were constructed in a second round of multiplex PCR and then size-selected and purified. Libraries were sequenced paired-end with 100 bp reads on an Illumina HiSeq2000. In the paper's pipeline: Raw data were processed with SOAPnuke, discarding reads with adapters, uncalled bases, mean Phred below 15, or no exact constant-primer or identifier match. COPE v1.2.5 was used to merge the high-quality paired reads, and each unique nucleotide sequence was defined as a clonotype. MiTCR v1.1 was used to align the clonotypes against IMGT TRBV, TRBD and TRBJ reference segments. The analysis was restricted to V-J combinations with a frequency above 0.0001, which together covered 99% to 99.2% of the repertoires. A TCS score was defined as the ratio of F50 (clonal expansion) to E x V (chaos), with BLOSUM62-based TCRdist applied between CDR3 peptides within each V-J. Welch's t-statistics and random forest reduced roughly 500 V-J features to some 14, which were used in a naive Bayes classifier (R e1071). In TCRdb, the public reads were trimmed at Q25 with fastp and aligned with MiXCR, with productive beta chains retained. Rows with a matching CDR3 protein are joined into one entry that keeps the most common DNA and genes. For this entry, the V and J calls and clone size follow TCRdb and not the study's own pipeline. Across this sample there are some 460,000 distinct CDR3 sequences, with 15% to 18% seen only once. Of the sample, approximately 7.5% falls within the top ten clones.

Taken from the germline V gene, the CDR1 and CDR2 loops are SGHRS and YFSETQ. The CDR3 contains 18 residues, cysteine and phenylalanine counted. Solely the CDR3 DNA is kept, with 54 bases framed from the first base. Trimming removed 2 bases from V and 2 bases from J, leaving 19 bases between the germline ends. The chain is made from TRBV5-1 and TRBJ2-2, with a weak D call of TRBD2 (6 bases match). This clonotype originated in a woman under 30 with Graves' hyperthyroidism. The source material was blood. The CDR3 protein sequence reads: CASSFGRRLVGNTGELFF. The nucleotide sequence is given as TGCGCCAGCAGCTTCGGAAGGAGACTAGTGGGAAACACCGGGGAGCTGTTTTTT. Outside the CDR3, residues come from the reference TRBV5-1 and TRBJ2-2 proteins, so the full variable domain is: KAGVTQTPRYLIKTRGQQVTLSCSPISGHRSVSWYQQTPGQGLQFLFEYFSETQRNKGNFPGRFSGRQFSNSRSEMNVSTLELGDSALYLCASSFGRRLVGNTGELFFGEGSRLTVL.